The rows below give T cell receptor beta chains drawn from one sample of a study of cytomegalovirus exposure and HLA in healthy donors. Clones were read by immunoSEQ multiplex PCR, and TCRdb kept only the in-frame ones, dropping some. The sample holds 110,000 or so clones; about four fifths are singletons and the top ten take about 2%. Sequencing was done on a sample of PBMCs. These receptors were taken from a woman in her twenties or thirties in good health and CMV-seronegative. CDR3s include the opening cysteine and the closing phenylalanine or tryptophan. D genes are given only for firm matches. Part of the rows lack a size; the others show once, few, many or a class for expanded clones.

J gene,clone size,V gene,D gene,CDR3 protein,CDR3 DNA
TRBJ2-2,.,TRBV7-3,TRBD1,CASSASGTGTGELFF,TGTGCCAGCAGCGCATCCGGGACAGGGACCGGGGAGCTGTTTTTT
TRBJ1-5,.,TRBV5-5,TRBD1,CASSLGTGRWQPQHF,TGTGCCAGCAGCTTGGGGACAGGGAGGTGGCAGCCCCAGCATTTT
TRBJ2-7,.,TRBV7-8,.,CASSFGLVKTDEQYF,TGTGCCAGCAGCTTCGGACTCGTTAAGACGGATGAGCAGTACTTC
TRBJ1-5,.,TRBV6-5,.,CASSYSVDQPQHF,TGTGCCAGCAGTTACTCGGTAGATCAGCCCCAGCATTTT
TRBJ2-7,.,TRBV5-5,TRBD1,CASSYSGTGSYEQYF,TGTGCCAGCAGCTACTCCGGGACAGGCTCCTACGAGCAGTACTTC
TRBJ2-1,.,TRBV11-2,.,CASSFLPRGYNEQFF,TGTGCCAGCAGCTTTTTACCCCGCGGGTACAATGAGCAGTTCTTC
TRBJ1-1,.,TRBV6-6,.,CASSPGPGGVNTEAFF,TGTGCCAGCAGTCCGGGACCTGGAGGGGTGAACACTGAAGCTTTCTTT
TRBJ2-5,.,TRBV11-1,TRBD2,CASSLEGGSWSEQYF,TGTGCCAGCAGCTTAGAGGGCGGGAGCTGGTCGGAGCAGTACTTC
TRBJ2-7,.,TRBV5-4,TRBD1,CASSSGSGGRTSYEQYF,TGTGCCAGCAGCTCAGGCTCAGGGGGCCGAACCTCCTACGAGCAGTACTTC
TRBJ2-3,.,TRBV5-6,.,CASSLGSGPTDTQYF,TGTGCCAGCAGCTTGGGAAGCGGGCCTACAGATACGCAGTATTTT
TRBJ1-2,few,TRBV4-3,TRBD1,CASSQRDSLHGYTF,TGCGCCAGCAGCCAGCGGGACAGTCTTCATGGCTACACCTTC
TRBJ2-7,.,TRBV19,TRBD2,CASSKGLAGGLEQYF,TGTGCCAGTAGTAAGGGACTAGCGGGGGGCCTCGAGCAGTACTTC
TRBJ1-3,.,TRBV28,.,CASSSQGEAGNTIYF,TGTGCCAGCAGTTCACAGGGAGAGGCTGGAAACACCATATATTTT
TRBJ2-7,.,TRBV7-3,TRBD1,CASSQQGAGEQYF,TGTGCCAGCAGCCAACAGGGGGCGGGGGAGCAGTACTTC
TRBJ2-1,.,TRBV11-3,TRBD1,CASSLRKGQGSYNEQFF,TGTGCCAGCAGCTTAAGAAAGGGACAGGGCTCCTACAATGAGCAGTTCTTC
TRBJ1-2,.,TRBV4-2,.,CASSHESGRNPYGYTF,TGTGCCAGCAGCCATGAGAGTGGGCGAAACCCCTATGGCTACACCTTC
TRBJ2-5,once,TRBV4-2,TRBD2,CASRPAGEETQYF,TGTGCCAGCAGACCGGCGGGAGAAGAGACCCAGTACTTC
TRBJ1-2,.,TRBV9,.,CASSVEGSGLYGYTF,TGTGCCAGCAGCGTAGAGGGGTCCGGGCTGTATGGCTACACCTTC
TRBJ2-7,few,TRBV27,.,CASSLANRGYEQYF,TGTGCCAGCAGTTTAGCCAACCGGGGGTACGAGCAGTACTTC
TRBJ2-7,.,TRBV28,.,CASSGGGYEQYF,TGTGCCAGCAGTGGGGGAGGCTACGAGCAGTACTTC
TRBJ2-6,few,TRBV27,.,CASSWRGGDSGANVLTF,TGTGCCAGCAGCTGGCGGGGTGGGGACTCTGGGGCCAACGTCCTGACTTTC
TRBJ2-7,.,TRBV27,TRBD1,CASSAGTGGYEQYF,TGTGCCAGCAGTGCCGGGACAGGGGGCTACGAGCAGTACTTC
TRBJ2-1,.,TRBV12-5,TRBD2,CASGSLPFKRESENEQFF,TGTGCTAGTGGTTCTCTCCCTTTCAAGCGGGAGTCGGAAAATGAGCAGTTCTTC
TRBJ1-3,once,TRBV2,TRBD1,CASSPGQSFLIDTIYF,TGTGCCAGCAGCCCGGGACAGTCTTTTCTTATAGACACCATATATTTT
TRBJ2-1,.,TRBV11-2,TRBD2,CASSLSGSGEQFF,TGTGCCAGCAGCTTAAGCGGGAGCGGGGAGCAGTTCTTC
TRBJ2-3,.,TRBV7-9,TRBD2,CASSPGTSGRAQYF,TGTGCCAGCAGCCCTGGGACTAGCGGGAGGGCCCAGTATTTT
TRBJ2-1,.,TRBV5-4,.,CASNSRGGNNEQFF,TGTGCCAGCAACTCCCGCGGCGGTAACAATGAGCAGTTCTTC
TRBJ1-5,.,TRBV19,.,CASRRRDGQGDQPQHF,TGTGCCAGTAGGAGACGAGACGGGCAGGGTGATCAGCCCCAGCATTTT
TRBJ2-7,.,TRBV7-8,TRBD1,CASSQRTGSFYEQYF,TGTGCCAGCAGCCAAAGGACAGGGTCCTTCTACGAGCAGTACTTC
TRBJ2-1,.,TRBV5-1,.,CASGTGRWNEQFF,TGCGCCAGCGGTACAGGGCGGTGGAATGAGCAGTTCTTC
TRBJ1-2,.,TRBV27,.,CASSSPGQLYGYTF,TGTGCCAGCAGTTCCCCTGGACAGCTCTATGGCTACACCTTC
TRBJ2-7,few,TRBV28,TRBD2,CASSPATREGSYEQYF,TGTGCCAGCAGCCCCGCGACACGGGAGGGCTCCTACGAGCAGTACTTC
TRBJ1-1,few,TRBV7-9,.,CASSFSQDTEAFF,TGTGCCAGCAGCTTTTCTCAGGACACTGAAGCTTTCTTT
TRBJ2-3,few,TRBV28,TRBD2,CASSSLAGASTDTQYF,TGTGCCAGCAGTTCCCTAGCGGGAGCAAGCACAGATACGCAGTATTTT
TRBJ2-3,.,TRBV4-1,.,CASSQEEGTQYF,TGCGCCAGCAGCCAAGAAGAGGGAACGCAGTATTTT
TRBJ1-2,once,TRBV19,TRBD1,CASSPWDRSNYGYTF,TGTGCCAGTAGTCCGTGGGACAGGAGTAACTATGGCTACACCTTC
TRBJ2-7,.,TRBV28,.,CASRPSRSECEQYF,TGTGCCAGCAGGCCCTCCCGCTCCGAGTGCGAGCAGTACTTC
TRBJ2-3,.,TRBV5-1,.,CASSSPLGRITDTQYF,TGCGCCAGCAGCTCACCCCTAGGAAGGATCACAGATACGCAGTATTTT
TRBJ2-1,.,TRBV11-3,.,CASSSPQAYNEQFF,TGTGCCAGCAGCTCTCCTCAAGCATACAATGAGCAGTTCTTC
TRBJ2-1,.,TRBV11-2,TRBD2,CASSARLAGNHEQFF,TGTGCCAGCAGCGCCCGACTAGCGGGAAACCATGAGCAGTTCTTC